Below, 20 T cell receptor beta chains from the same sample are listed, as sequenced in a study of response to subunit inactivated influenza vaccine. MiXCR, applied by TCRdb to the RT-PCR reads, yields one record per CDR3 protein. The table has hundreds of thousands of distinct CDR3 sequences, over 9% seen once. These same records also appear under a second study, on T cells expressing NK-cell markers. As that report states: A 5'RACE template switching approach incorporating UMIs was used to make TCR beta cDNA.

The sample was PBMCs from blood, taken on the day of vaccination. The receptors derive from a man aged 50 to 59 who received an inactivated influenza vaccine.

This chain uses TRBV5-1 with TRBJ2-7; TRBD1 aligns across 7 bases. With V trimmed by 4 bases and J by 3 bases, 16 bases remained unmatched. The CDR3 covers 17 residues. Per germline, CDR1 SGHRS and CDR2 YFSETQ. This CDR3 reads CASSGTIDRDRLYEQYF. The DNA of the CDR3 is TGCGCCAGCAGCGGGACCATCGACAGGGATAGGCTCTACGAGCAGTACTTC.

This clonotype showed up just a few times. The chain combines TRBV14 with TRBJ2-1, with D hard to call. CDR3 size: 14 residues. The V gene lost 0 bases and the J gene lost 5 bases, with 8 bases spanning the gap. Germline V gene sequence: CDR1 SGHDN, CDR2 FVKESK. The CDR3 DNA reads as TGTGCCAGCAGCCAAGAGGCCCTTCACAATGAGCAGTTCTTC. It translates to CASSQEALHNEQFF. The entire variable domain, with the rest obtained from reference TRBV14 and TRBJ2-1, is as follows: EAGVTQFPSHSVIEKGQTVTLRCDPISGHDNLYWYRRVMGKEIKFLLHFVKESKQDESGMPNNRFLAERTGGTYSTLKVQPAELEDSGVYFCASSQEALHNEQFFGPGTRLTVL.

This clonotype was observed at least ten times. The gene calls are TRBV3-1 and TRBJ2-1, with 11 bases fitting TRBD2. Germline V gives CDR1 LGHDT, CDR2 YNNKEL (reference sequence). Trimming cost V 3 bases and J 5 bases; bases outside gene matches: 3. The CDR3 contains 15 residues. The DNA for the CDR3 is TGTGCCAGCAGCCAGACTAGCGGGGCAAACAATGAGCAGTTCTTC. Amino acid sequence: CASSQTSGANNEQFF.

This clonotype has a count of ten or more. The J gene is TRBJ2-3, the V gene TRBV28; D uncertain. The CDR3 runs to 12 residues. Trimming cost V 5 bases and J 2 bases, with 5 bases left between them. Germline CDR1 and CDR2: MDHEN and SYDVKM. The DNA of the CDR3 is TGTGCCAGCAGTCCCCCCACAGATACGCAGTATTTT. It is translated as CASSPPTDTQYF.

V usage is TRBV28 and J usage is TRBJ2-7, with D possibly matching TRBD1 (8 bases). V lost 2 bases and J lost 2, with 16 bases in between. The germline CDR1 and CDR2 sequences are MDHEN and SYDVKM. There are 16 residues in the CDR3. CDR3 protein: CASSLEGGTGAYEQYF. CDR3 DNA sequence: TGTGCCAGCAGTTTAGAGGGGGGGACAGGTGCCTACGAGCAGTACTTC.

The chain recombines TRBV3-1 with TRBJ2-7; no reliable D call. V lost 0 bases and J 1 base, leaving 10 bases between the germline ends. CDR1 and CDR2 from the germline V gene are LGHDT and YNNKEL (reference sequence). The CDR3 runs to 15 residues. This CDR3 reads CASSQDLKTSYEQYF. The CDR3 bases are TGTGCCAGCAGCCAAGATTTGAAGACTTCCTACGAGCAGTACTTC.

This clonotype was picked up many times. Mismatch with germline at one junction end may stem from a read error. The chain is built from TRBV5-1 and TRBJ2-2; D perhaps matches TRBD1 (6 bases). This CDR3 contains 13 residues. The germline V gene has CDR1 SGHRS and CDR2 YFSETQ. CDR3 sequence reads: CASSSGVTGELFF. CDR3 coding DNA: TGTGCCAGCAGCTCAGGGGTCACCGGGGAGCTGTTTTTT.

This clonotype was found a few times. This chain links TRBV19 with TRBJ1-5; 7 bases are a match to TRBD1. Germline assignment: CDR1 LNHDA and CDR2 SQIVND (reference sequence). The CDR3 contains 15 residues. V lost 3 bases to trimming and J lost 3 bases; unmatched junction nucleotides: 5. The CDR3 DNA follows: TGTGCCAGTAGTATTTGGGACAGAAACAATCAGCCCCAGCATTTT. As protein: CASSIWDRNNQPQHF.

This clonotype was detected a few times. The chain joins TRBV5-5 to TRBJ2-1; TRBD2 is a possible D gene (5 bases). Germline CDR1 SGHKS, CDR2 YYEKEE (reference sequence). V was pared by 6 bases and J by 2 bases, with 15 bases between. This CDR3 is built from 15 residues. The CDR3 coding sequence is TGTGCCAGCACCATCTGGGCGGAGGCCTACAATGAGCAGTTCTTC. Its translation is CASTIWAEAYNEQFF.

The V gene is TRBV3-1, the J gene TRBJ2-3; D assignment may be TRBD1 or TRBD2 (7 bases each). Germline V gene sequence: CDR1 LGHDT, CDR2 YNNKEL (reference sequence). Trimming took off 4 bases at V and 4 bases at J, with 15 bases between the two ends. The CDR3 is 15 residues long. CDR3 loop: CASSLSGTDPDTQYF. The CDR3 DNA reads TGTGCCAGCAGCCTAAGCGGGACAGATCCAGATACGCAGTATTTT.

The genes are TRBV6-1 and TRBJ2-6; tentative D call: TRBD2 (5 bases). V dropped 7 bases and J dropped 4 bases, with 11 bases sitting between them. The CDR3 is 14 amino acids. Germline-derived CDR1 and CDR2 are MNHNS and SASEGT. CDR3 DNA: TGTGCCAGCACCCGGGGTTCGGGGGCCAACGTCCTGACTTTC. It codes for CASTRGSGANVLTF.

The chain is built from TRBV6-2 or TRBV6-3 and TRBJ1-4; 7 bases are a match to TRBD1. CDR1 is MNHEY, CDR2 SVGEGT, per germline. The CDR3 contains 11 residues. The ends lost 6 bases at V and 12 bases at J; junction bases unmatched: 4. The CDR3 region has the DNA TGTGCCAGCAGCCACGGGACAGAACTGTTTTTT. Protein: CASSHGTELFF.

Many counts were recorded for this clonotype. This chain links TRBV28 with TRBJ1-2; D is ambiguous. V was trimmed by 6 bases and J by 3 bases, leaving 14 bases between them. The CDR3 contains 14 residues. The germline V gene has CDR1 MDHEN and CDR2 SYDVKM. The CDR3 sequence is CASSEGRVHYGYTF. The CDR3 DNA is TGTGCCAGCAGCGAAGGGCGGGTTCACTATGGCTACACCTTC.

This sequence joins TRBV7-8 and TRBJ1-5; unclear D gene. Trimming pared 1 base from V and 0 bases from J, leaving 10 bases between. Germline CDR1 is SGHVS and CDR2 is FQNEAQ. The CDR3 has 16 amino acids. In DNA form, the CDR3 reads TGTGCCAGCAGCTTAGAATGGTCGGGTAGCAATCAGCCCCAGCATTTT. It codes for CASSLEWSGSNQPQHF.

This clonotype was found a few times. The CDR3 reads CASSQARAGGYTF. CDR3 DNA sequence: TGTGCCAGCAGTCAGGCGAGAGCGGGTGGCTACACCTTC. The rearrangement uses TRBV12-3 or TRBV12-4 and TRBJ1-2; D gene uncertain. This CDR3 contains 13 residues. V was shortened by 5 bases and J by 7 bases, with 14 bases between the two germline ends.

In its sample, this clonotype was seen many times. The chain joins TRBV4-3 to TRBJ2-2; D perhaps matches TRBD2 (6 bases). The CDR3 spans 17 residues. Germline CDR1 is LGHNA and CDR2 is YSLEER. Trimming removed 0 bases from V and 4 bases from J, with 15 bases in between. The CDR3 DNA sequence: TGCGCCAGCAGCCAAGAGGTGGACTACTCGGGCACCGGGGAGCTGTTTTTT. This translates into CASSQEVDYSGTGELFF.

This clonotype was seen only a few times. This chain joins TRBV4-2 and TRBJ1-6; TRBD1 matches at 7 bases. The CDR3 loop spans 15 amino acids. After removal of 7 bases from V and 12 bases from J, the junction contained 15 bases not matched to a gene. Germline V gives CDR1 LGHNA, CDR2 YNFKEQ. This CDR3 reads CASKGAGGWKEPLHF. Written as DNA, the CDR3 is TGTGCCAGCAAGGGGGCCGGGGGCTGGAAGGAACCCCTCCACTTT.

The V call is TRBV20-1, the J call TRBJ2-3; 9 bases align to TRBD2. The CDR3 totals 17 residues. Germline V gene sequence: CDR1 DFQATT, CDR2 SNEGSKA (reference sequence). Trimming at V came to 0 bases and at J to 2 bases, leaving 9 bases not matched to a gene. CDR3 nucleotide sequence: TGCAGTGCTAGAGAGCCTCTAGCGGGATCAGACACAGATACGCAGTATTTT. Its protein product is CSAREPLAGSDTDTQYF.

The CDR3 sequence is CSVEYASLNSYEQYF. CDR3 coding DNA: TGCAGCGTTGAATACGCTAGCCTTAACTCCTACGAGCAGTACTTC. The rearrangement links TRBV29-1 to TRBJ2-7; D is possibly TRBD2 (5 bases). The CDR3 length is 15 residues. Germline V gene sequence: CDR1 SQVTM, CDR2 ANQGSEA. With 2 bases removed from V and 0 bases from J, the gap between germline ends came to 14 bases.

The chain is built from TRBV9 and TRBJ2-7, with 9 positions matching TRBD2. Germline V gene lookup returns CDR1 SGDLS and CDR2 YYNGEE. The CDR3 is 15 amino acids. V lost 2 bases to trimming and J lost 3 bases; unmatched junction nucleotides: 6. This CDR3 is CASSVSGGAFYEQYF. The CDR3 bases are TGTGCCAGCAGCGTTAGCGGGGGAGCCTTCTACGAGCAGTACTTC.